This is a list of T cell receptor beta chains from one sample in a study of CD4 T cells in relation to SARS-CoV-2 and coronaviruses. Clones were read by immunoSEQ multiplex PCR, and TCRdb kept only the in-frame ones, dropping some. The sample consists of around 69,000 clones, 94% of them appearing once. Sequenced sample: naive CD4+ T cells from PBMCs. Receptor source: a human donor in good health. Each CDR3 is given with its conserved first and last residue. A D gene is named only where the DNA matches it firmly. The size entry is marked missing in some rows and otherwise reads once, few, many or a size class.

V gene	D gene	J gene	clone size	CDR3 length	CDR3 protein	CDR3 DNA
TRBV6-5	-	TRBJ2-6	-	15	CASSLTGPGANVLTF	TGTGCCAGCAGCCTAACAGGGCCCGGGGCCAACGTCCTGACTTTC
TRBV19	TRBD2	TRBJ2-2	-	17	CASSILRTSGAGGELFF	TGTGCCAGTAGTATTCTGAGGACTAGCGGGGCTGGCGGGGAGCTGTTTTTT
TRBV11-3	TRBD2	TRBJ2-1	once	16	CASSSSPGGSYNEQFF	TGTGCCAGCAGCTCCTCCCCGGGGGGCTCCTACAATGAGCAGTTCTTC
TRBV28	-	TRBJ2-7	-	16	CASSPPVQGSSYEQYF	TGTGCCAGCAGTCCTCCCGTGCAGGGGTCCTCCTACGAGCAGTACTTC
TRBV7-9	-	TRBJ2-7	-	11	CASSFQAGQYF	TGTGCCAGCAGCTTTCAGGCGGGGCAGTACTTC
TRBV18	TRBD1	TRBJ1-5	few	15	CASSALDRSNQPQHF	TGTGCCAGCTCTGCCCTGGACAGGAGCAATCAGCCCCAGCATTTT
TRBV28	-	TRBJ2-5	-	16	CASSSPGRAEQETQYF	TGTGCCAGCAGTTCACCTGGGCGGGCAGAGCAAGAGACCCAGTACTTC
TRBV19	-	TRBJ1-5	-	14	CASSLNRSNQPQHF	TGTGCCAGTAGCCTCAACAGGAGCAATCAGCCCCAGCATTTT
TRBV10-1	-	TRBJ1-3	-	13	CASSEGRPNTIYF	TGCGCCAGCAGTGAGGGTCGGCCGAACACCATATATTTT
TRBV20-1	-	TRBJ2-1	-	10	CSAEKREQFF	TGCAGTGCTGAAAAACGGGAGCAGTTCTTC
TRBV25-1	-	TRBJ2-1	-	14	CASTWMGGPTEQFF	TGTGCCAGCACCTGGATGGGCGGGCCGACTGAGCAGTTCTTC
TRBV28	-	TRBJ2-2	few	12	CASSSNTGELFF	TGTGCCAGCAGCTCTAACACCGGGGAGCTGTTTTTT
TRBV19	-	TRBJ1-5	-	15	CASSIGGGTYQPQHF	TGTGCCAGTAGTATAGGGGGCGGAACCTATCAGCCCCAGCATTTT
TRBV5-4	TRBD2	TRBJ2-3	once	17	CASSRGEIAGAADTQYF	TGTGCCAGCAGCCGTGGGGAAATAGCGGGAGCGGCAGATACGCAGTATTTT
TRBV18	TRBD1	TRBJ1-5	-	17	CASSSRDRAAGNQPQHF	TGTGCCAGCTCATCAAGGGACAGGGCCGCGGGCAATCAGCCCCAGCATTTT
TRBV7-3	TRBD2	TRBJ2-1	-	16	CASSLIPGGSYNEQFF	TGTGCCAGCAGCTTAATTCCGGGAGGCTCGTACAATGAGCAGTTCTTC
TRBV3-1/TRBV3-2	TRBD1	TRBJ1-5	-	14	CASSVRQGFQPQHF	TGTGCCAGCAGCGTCCGACAGGGCTTTCAGCCCCAGCATTTT
TRBV7-6	TRBD2	TRBJ2-5	-	20	CASSYNTRTSGRAGRETQYF	TGTGCCAGCAGCTATAATACTCGGACTAGCGGGAGGGCCGGGCGAGAGACCCAGTACTTC
TRBV11-1	TRBD1	TRBJ2-7	-	13	CASSSTGDYEQYF	TGTGCCAGCAGCTCGACAGGGGACTACGAGCAGTACTTC
TRBV21-1	-	TRBJ2-3	-	18	CASSVGGLAEGGTDTQYF	TGTGCCAGCAGTGTAGGCGGGCTAGCGGAGGGTGGGACAGATACGCAGTATTTT
TRBV19	-	TRBJ1-1	few	13	CASSNRGNTEAFF	TGTGCCAGTAGTAATAGGGGGAACACTGAAGCTTTCTTT
TRBV5-1	-	TRBJ2-5	-	14	CASSLGQTQETQYF	TGCGCCAGCAGCTTGGGACAGACCCAAGAGACCCAGTACTTC
TRBV7-3	-	TRBJ2-7	-	13	CASSSNGGTEQYF	TGTGCCAGCAGCTCAAACGGGGGAACCGAGCAGTACTTC
TRBV28	-	TRBJ1-4	-	12	CASSLLNEKLFF	TGTGCCAGCAGTTTACTTAATGAAAAACTGTTTTTT
TRBV5-5	TRBD1	TRBJ2-7	-	16	CASSLGPGDRVAEQYF	TGTGCCAGCAGCTTGGGGCCCGGGGACAGGGTCGCCGAGCAGTACTTC
TRBV27	-	TRBJ2-1	-	14	CASRPGQGHGEQFF	TGTGCCAGCAGACCGGGACAAGGGCACGGTGAGCAGTTCTTC
TRBV18	-	TRBJ2-3	-	13	CASSRGSTDTQYF	TGTGCCAGCTCACGAGGTAGCACAGATACGCAGTATTTT
TRBV5-1	-	TRBJ1-2	few	17	CASSLDGSPTRFYGYTF	TGCGCCAGCAGCTTGGACGGATCTCCGACCAGATTTTATGGCTACACCTTC
TRBV11-2	-	TRBJ2-7	-	14	CASSTGPSSHEQYF	TGTGCCAGCAGCACGGGACCCTCCTCCCACGAGCAGTACTTC
TRBV12-5	-	TRBJ1-5	-	18	CASVSFLQGKLSNQPQHF	TGTGCTAGTGTTTCCTTCCTTCAGGGGAAATTGAGCAATCAGCCCCAGCATTTT
TRBV2	TRBD2	TRBJ2-7	-	13	CASRLAGDGEQYF	TGTGCCAGCAGACTAGCGGGAGATGGCGAGCAGTACTTC
TRBV7-2	TRBD2	TRBJ2-7	once	17	CASSSGTSGRVSYEQYF	TGTGCCAGCAGCTCCGGGACTAGCGGGCGAGTCTCCTACGAGCAGTACTTC
TRBV6-2/TRBV6-3	-	TRBJ2-2	-	16	CASSRDRLDVAGELFF	TGTGCCAGCAGTAGGGACAGACTAGACGTCGCCGGGGAGCTGTTTTTT
TRBV7-3	-	TRBJ2-3	-	21	CASSLRGRNPRARSDTDTQYF	TGTGCCAGCAGCTTAAGGGGCCGGAACCCAAGGGCAAGATCGGACACAGATACGCAGTATTTT
TRBV7-2	TRBD1	TRBJ1-1	-	15	CASSEYRGLRRLAFF	TGTGCCAGCAGCGAATACAGGGGGCTTAGGCGTCTAGCTTTCTTT
TRBV7-3	TRBD2	TRBJ2-1	-	20	CASSPRGTPSGSPSYNEQFF	TGTGCCAGCAGCCCTAGGGGTACCCCTAGCGGGAGCCCCTCCTACAATGAGCAGTTCTTC
TRBV18	-	TRBJ2-3	-	14	CASSPIPSTDTQYF	TGTGCCAGCTCACCGATCCCCAGCACAGATACGCAGTATTTT
TRBV3-1/TRBV3-2	-	TRBJ2-5	-	18	CASSQGVRPQGGRETQYF	TGTGCCAGCAGCCAAGGGGTAAGGCCTCAAGGAGGTAGAGAGACCCAGTACTTC
TRBV7-9	-	TRBJ2-2	few	13	CASSKGWNGELFF	TGTGCCAGCAGTAAGGGCTGGAACGGGGAGCTGTTTTTT
TRBV19	TRBD1	TRBJ1-2	-	14	CATYLSGTDYGYTF	TGTGCCACTTACCTTTCGGGGACAGATTATGGCTACACCTTC